These T cell receptor beta chains were read from a single sample in a study of control samples from healthy donors and cancer patients. The assay was immunoSEQ multiplex PCR, and TCRdb's table has in-frame clones only and misses some. In the table there are about 18,000 clones, around 84% of which are singletons. Sequenced sample: PBMCs. All receptors derive from a woman aged 70-85 years with lung cancer. CDR3s include the opening cysteine and the closing phenylalanine or tryptophan. The order of the fields is V gene, J gene, D gene, clone size, CDR3 DNA, CDR3 protein. The D gene is left open where the match is weak. Rows may omit the clone size; those that give it use once, few, many or a size class.

TRBV19	TRBJ1-2	.	.	TGTGCCAGTAGTCCCGGAGGCGGCGGCTACACCTTC	CASSPGGGGYTF
TRBV2	TRBJ1-2	.	.	TGTGCCAGCAGTGACGGAGACAGCTATGGCTACACCTTC	CASSDGDSYGYTF
TRBV9	TRBJ2-1	.	medium-sized	TGTGCCAGCAGTGCTAGTTCCTACAATGAGCAGTTCTTC	CASSASSYNEQFF
TRBV2	TRBJ2-1	.	.	TGTGCCAGCAGCTCTAGGAATGAGCAGTTCTTC	CASSSRNEQFF
TRBV11-2	TRBJ2-1	TRBD2	.	TGTGCCAGCAGCTTGGGACTAGTAGGGGATGAGCAGTTCTTC	CASSLGLVGDEQFF
TRBV5-6	TRBJ1-2	TRBD1	.	TGTGCCAGCAAAGGGACAGTTAGCTCGGTAGCTAACTATGGCTACACCTTC	CASKGTVSSVANYGYTF
TRBV14	TRBJ2-7	.	medium-sized	TGTGCCAGCAGCCCCTCCCTGCTCTACGAGCAGTACTTC	CASSPSLLYEQYF
TRBV2	TRBJ2-5	.	.	TGTGCCAGCAGTGAACTACAAGAGACCCAGTACTTC	CASSELQETQYF
TRBV6-5	TRBJ1-1	.	.	TGTGCCAGCAGAACCCCACAGAACACTGAAGCTTTCTTT	CASRTPQNTEAFF
TRBV27	TRBJ2-2	.	.	TGTGCCAGCAGTTCCTGGGGCCTGTACACCGGGGAGCTGTTTTTT	CASSSWGLYTGELFF
TRBV27	TRBJ2-1	.	.	TGTGCCAGCAGCCCCGGGCCCACGGGAATACATGAGCAGTTCTTC	CASSPGPTGIHEQFF
TRBV6-5	TRBJ2-1	TRBD1	.	TGTGCCAGCAGGTTGGACAGGGCCTCCTACAATGAGCAGTTCTTC	CASRLDRASYNEQFF
TRBV7-2	TRBJ1-1	.	.	TGTGCCAGCAGCTTCACCGGGACCCCGAACACTGAAGCTTTCTTT	CASSFTGTPNTEAFF
TRBV27	TRBJ2-5	.	once	TGTGCCAGCAGCACTAGGGAAGGTGACAGCAAGTACTTC	CASSTREGDSKYF
TRBV2	TRBJ1-1	.	.	TGTGCCAGCAGTGAAGGGAGGGGGACGAACACTGAAGCTTTCTTT	CASSEGRGTNTEAFF
TRBV27	TRBJ1-1	.	few	TGTGCCAGCAGTTCATTACAGGCACTGAACACTGAAGCTTTCTTT	CASSSLQALNTEAFF
TRBV13	TRBJ2-5	.	.	TGTGCCAGCAGCCCCGGTCGGGAGACCCAGTACTTC	CASSPGRETQYF
TRBV10-2	TRBJ2-1	.	.	TGCGCCAGCAGTGTCTTGACAGGATTCAATGAGCAGTTCTTC	CASSVLTGFNEQFF
TRBV6-6	TRBJ2-3	TRBD2	.	TGTGCCAGCAGTGGGACTAGCGGGAGCAGAGAGCAGTATTTT	CASSGTSGSREQYF
TRBV19	TRBJ2-7	.	.	TGTGCCAGTAGTCCTACTAGCCTAAGCGAGCAGTACTTC	CASSPTSLSEQYF
TRBV5-1	TRBJ2-1	TRBD2	.	TGCGCCAGCAGCTTAATCCCGACTAGCGGGAGGGACAATGAGCAGTTCTTC	CASSLIPTSGRDNEQFF
TRBV5-6	TRBJ1-2	.	.	TGTGCCAGCAGCTCGGGGACAATAGGTGGCTACACCTTC	CASSSGTIGGYTF
TRBV11-3	TRBJ1-1	TRBD1	.	TGTGCCAGCAGCTTAACAGGGGGCACTGAAGCTTTCTTT	CASSLTGGTEAFF
TRBV5-6	TRBJ2-7	.	.	TGTGCCAGCAGCTTGGATCGGGAAACCTACGAGCAGTACTTC	CASSLDRETYEQYF
TRBV2	TRBJ1-2	.	once	TGTGCCAGCAGTGAAGGGGCCTACCGCTACACCTTC	CASSEGAYRYTF
TRBV5-1	TRBJ1-1	.	.	TGCGCCAGCAGCTTGGGAGTGGGGGCCACTGAAGCTTTCTTT	CASSLGVGATEAFF
TRBV7-9	TRBJ2-3	.	.	TGTGCCAGCAGCTTTCTGGAGGCCGTAGATACGCAGTATTTT	CASSFLEAVDTQYF
TRBV3-1/TRBV3-2	TRBJ1-2	.	few	TGTGCCAGCAGCCAATCTGCTTCTAACTATGGCTACACCTTC	CASSQSASNYGYTF
TRBV7-7	TRBJ2-5	.	.	TGTGCCAGCAGCTTTGGACCTTCCCAAGAGACCCAGTACTTC	CASSFGPSQETQYF
TRBV7-2	TRBJ2-7	TRBD1	.	TGTGCCAGCACCGAAGACAGGGTCGGCCCCTACGAGCAGTACTTC	CASTEDRVGPYEQYF
TRBV6-5	TRBJ1-1	.	.	TGTGCCAGCAGTCCCTCTTACGACTTGAACACTGAAGCTTTCTTT	CASSPSYDLNTEAFF
TRBV10-1	TRBJ2-7	.	.	TGCGCCAGCACTGGAGCGAGGGCTTACGAGCAGTACTTC	CASTGARAYEQYF
TRBV6-5	TRBJ2-5	.	.	TGTGCCAGCAGTTACTTTGGACAGTCCCAAGAGACCCAGTACTTC	CASSYFGQSQETQYF
TRBV5-1	TRBJ2-7	TRBD2	.	TGCGCCAGCAGCTTAACCGGGACTACCACTTACGAGCAGTACTTC	CASSLTGTTTYEQYF
TRBV2	TRBJ1-6	.	.	TGTGCCAGCAGCCGGGACAATGGAAATAATTCACCCCTCCACTTT	CASSRDNGNNSPLHF
TRBV5-1	TRBJ2-2	.	once	TGCGCCAGCAGCTCCGGCACCTTGCGAGGAGGGGAGCTGTTTTTT	CASSSGTLRGGELFF
TRBV21-1	TRBJ2-1	.	.	TGTGCCAGCAGCAGGACGGGAGGGGACCCCAAGGTTCAGATTAAGCATGAGCAGTTCTTC	CASSRTGGDPKVQIKHEQFF
TRBV4-1	TRBJ2-2	.	.	TGCGCCAGCAGCCAATCGATGAGCGGTCCGGGCACCGGGGAGCTGTTTTTT	CASSQSMSGPGTGELFF
TRBV6-5	TRBJ1-1	.	few	TGTGCCAGCAGTTACGACAGCTCGAACACTGAAGCTTTCTTT	CASSYDSSNTEAFF
TRBV6-1	TRBJ1-4	.	.	TGTGCCAGCAGTGAAAGGCCCGGAGAAAAACTGTTTTTT	CASSERPGEKLFF
TRBV11-3	TRBJ2-1	.	.	TGTGCCAGCAGCCCCGGACCCTACAATGAGCAGTTCTTC	CASSPGPYNEQFF
TRBV11-3	TRBJ2-1	TRBD1	.	TGTGCCAGCAGCGCGGGACAGGGCTCCTACAATGAGCAGTTCTTC	CASSAGQGSYNEQFF
TRBV5-1	TRBJ2-3	.	once	TGCGCCAGCAGCTTACAGGGCGCCTACCCCACAGATACGCAGTATTTT	CASSLQGAYPTDTQYF
TRBV5-1	TRBJ1-1	TRBD1	once	TGCGCCAGCAGCTTGGGAGGGGGCGGACACACTGAAGCTTTCTTT	CASSLGGGGHTEAFF
TRBV19	TRBJ1-1	.	.	TGTGCCAGTAGTCGGAGGGCTGGTGGGGCTGAAGCTTTCTTT	CASSRRAGGAEAFF
TRBV7-6	TRBJ2-2	TRBD2	.	TGTGCCAGCAGCTCTAACCTAGCGGGAGGGCCCGGGGAGCTGTTTTTT	CASSSNLAGGPGELFF
TRBV3-1/TRBV3-2	TRBJ1-4	.	few	TGTGCCAGCAGCCAAGATTGGCAGGGAAGTGATAATGAAAAACTGTTTTTT	CASSQDWQGSDNEKLFF
TRBV27	TRBJ2-7	TRBD2	few	TGTGCCAGCCAGGAGGTGGGCGGGAGGACAGAGCAGTACTTC	CASQEVGGRTEQYF